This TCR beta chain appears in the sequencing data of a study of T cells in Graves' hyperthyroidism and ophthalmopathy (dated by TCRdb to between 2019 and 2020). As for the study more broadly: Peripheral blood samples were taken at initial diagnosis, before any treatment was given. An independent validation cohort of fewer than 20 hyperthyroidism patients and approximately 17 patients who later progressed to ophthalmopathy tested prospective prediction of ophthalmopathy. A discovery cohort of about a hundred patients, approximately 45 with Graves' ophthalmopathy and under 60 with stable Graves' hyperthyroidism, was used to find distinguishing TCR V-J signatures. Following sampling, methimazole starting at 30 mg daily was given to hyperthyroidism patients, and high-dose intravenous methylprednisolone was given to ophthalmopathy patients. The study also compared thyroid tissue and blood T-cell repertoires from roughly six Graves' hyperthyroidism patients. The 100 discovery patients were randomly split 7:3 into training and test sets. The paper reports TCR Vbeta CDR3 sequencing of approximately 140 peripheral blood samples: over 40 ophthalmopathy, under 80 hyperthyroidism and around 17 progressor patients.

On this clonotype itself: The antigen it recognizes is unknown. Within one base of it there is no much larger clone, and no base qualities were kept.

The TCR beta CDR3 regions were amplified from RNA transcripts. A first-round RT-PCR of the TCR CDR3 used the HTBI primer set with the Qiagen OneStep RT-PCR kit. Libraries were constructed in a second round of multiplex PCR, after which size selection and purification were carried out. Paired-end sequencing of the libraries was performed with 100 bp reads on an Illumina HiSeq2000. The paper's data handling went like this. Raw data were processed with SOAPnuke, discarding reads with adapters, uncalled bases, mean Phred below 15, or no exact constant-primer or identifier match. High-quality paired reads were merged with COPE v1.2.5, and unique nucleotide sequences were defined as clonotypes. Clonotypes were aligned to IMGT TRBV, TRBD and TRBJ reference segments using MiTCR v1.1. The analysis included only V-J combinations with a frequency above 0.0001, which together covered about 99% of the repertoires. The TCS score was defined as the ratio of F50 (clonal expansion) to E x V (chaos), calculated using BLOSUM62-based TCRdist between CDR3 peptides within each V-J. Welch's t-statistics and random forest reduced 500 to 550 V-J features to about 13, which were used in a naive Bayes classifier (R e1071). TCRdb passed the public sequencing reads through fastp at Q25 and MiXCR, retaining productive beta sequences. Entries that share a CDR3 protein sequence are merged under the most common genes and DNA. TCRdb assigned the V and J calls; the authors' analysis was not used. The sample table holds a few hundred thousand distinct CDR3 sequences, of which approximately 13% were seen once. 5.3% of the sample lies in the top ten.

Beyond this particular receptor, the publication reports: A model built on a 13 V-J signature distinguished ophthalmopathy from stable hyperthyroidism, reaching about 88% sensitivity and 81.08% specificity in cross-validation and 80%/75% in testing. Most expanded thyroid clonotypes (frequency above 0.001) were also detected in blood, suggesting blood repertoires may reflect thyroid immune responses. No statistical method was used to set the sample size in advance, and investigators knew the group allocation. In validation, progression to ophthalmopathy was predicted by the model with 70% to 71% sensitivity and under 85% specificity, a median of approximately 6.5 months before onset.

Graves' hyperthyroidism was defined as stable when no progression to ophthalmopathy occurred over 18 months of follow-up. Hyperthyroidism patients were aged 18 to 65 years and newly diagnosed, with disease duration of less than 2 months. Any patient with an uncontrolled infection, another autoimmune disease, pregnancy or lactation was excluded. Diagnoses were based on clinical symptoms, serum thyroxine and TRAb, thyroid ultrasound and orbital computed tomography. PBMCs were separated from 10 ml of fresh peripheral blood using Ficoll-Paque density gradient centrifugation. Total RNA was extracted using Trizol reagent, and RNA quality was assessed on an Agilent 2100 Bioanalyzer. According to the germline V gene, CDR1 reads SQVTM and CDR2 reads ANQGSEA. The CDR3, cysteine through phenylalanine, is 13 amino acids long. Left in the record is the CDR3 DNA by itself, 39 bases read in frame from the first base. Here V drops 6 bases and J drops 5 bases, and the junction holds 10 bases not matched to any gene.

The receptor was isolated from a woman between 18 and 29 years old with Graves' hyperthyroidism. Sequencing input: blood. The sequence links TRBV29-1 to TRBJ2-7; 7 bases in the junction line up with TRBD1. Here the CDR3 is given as CSVDLQGNHEQYF. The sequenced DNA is TGCAGCGTGGATCTACAGGGGAACCACGAGCAGTACTTC.